This passage covers 4 T cell receptor beta chains from one sample sequenced in a study of CD8+CD57+ T cells in acquired aplastic anemia. TCR beta VDJ and CDR3 profiling used genomic DNA as template. MiXCR, applied by TCRdb to the reads, yields one record per CDR3 protein. In the table there are roughly 250,000 distinct CDR3 sequences, more than 40% of which are singletons. Sequencing was done on patients that had shown CD8+CD57+ cell expansion by flow cytometry. Material for sequencing was sorted CD4+, CD8+, or CD8+CD57+ T cells (not recorded which) from PBMCs. These receptors all come from a human donor with aplastic anemia.

This clonotype has a single count. The V gene is TRBV10-3, the J gene TRBJ1-6, with a possible D match to TRBD1 (6 bases). V was cut by 11 bases and J by 8 bases, with 16 bases left in between. CDR1 is ENHRY and CDR2 is SYGVKD in the germline V gene. The CDR3 runs 13 residues. CDR3 coding DNA: TGTGCCTTTAGACAGGCCGAAGATTCACCCCTCCACTTT. Translated, it gives CAFRQAEDSPLHF.

The rearrangement links TRBV20-1 to TRBJ1-2; 7 nucleotides match TRBD1. The CDR3 has 15 residues. Trimming took 2 bases from V and 5 from J; bases not matched to a gene: 11. Per germline, CDR1 DFQATT and CDR2 SNEGSKA (reference sequence). This CDR3 reads CSARSPPGTAYGYTF. In nucleotides, the CDR3 is TGCAGTGCTAGAAGCCCCCCCGGGACAGCGTATGGCTACACCTTC.

CDR3 loop: CASSFRTSGTGELFF. As DNA, the CDR3 is TGTGCCAGCAGCTTCCGGACTAGCGGCACCGGGGAGCTGTTTTTT. The chain combines TRBV7-9 with TRBJ2-2; TRBD2 aligns across 10 bases. This CDR3 region has 15 residues. Germline CDR1 SEHNR, CDR2 FQNEAQ (reference sequence). The trim removed 3 bases at V and 4 bases at J, leaving 2 bases unmatched. Full variable domain (outside the CDR3, taken from reference TRBV7-9 and TRBJ2-2): DTGVSQNPRHKITKRGQNVTFRCDPISEHNRLYWYRQTLGQGPEFLTYFQNEAQLEKSRLLSDRFSAERPKGSFSTLEIQRTEQGDSAMYLCASSFRTSGTGELFFGEGSRLTVL.

The chain joins TRBV29-1 to TRBJ1-2; D call uncertain. The germline V and J ends were trimmed by 4 bases and 0 bases, with 0 bases remaining between them. This CDR3 region has 10 residues. The V gene's germline CDR1 is SQVTM and CDR2 ANQGSEA. The CDR3: CSVANYGYTF. CDR3 DNA: TGCAGCGTTGCTAACTATGGCTACACCTTC.